This TCR beta chain was obtained from a study of prognosis after radiotherapy for stage I lung cancer. Across the whole study: Considered medically inoperable were all of the patients with non-small cell lung cancer.

This clonotype was seen ten or more times. Template was genomic DNA; TCR beta CDR3 amplified in two multiplex PCR rounds. Individual primers that were specific to each TRBV and TRBJ gene served in first-round PCR. Via MiXCR, TCRdb re-called the multiplex PCR reads, giving one row per CDR3 protein. The sample holds fewer than 25,000 distinct CDR3 sequences, roughly 37% seen once. With V trimmed by 5 bases and J by 2 bases, 10 bases remained unmatched. The CDR3 is 18 residues long. This material consisted of PBMCs, taken before or after stereotactic body radiation therapy (not recorded which). The clonotype originates from a donor aged 50 or older with non-small cell lung cancer. The V call is TRBV12-3 or TRBV12-4, the J call TRBJ2-1, with TRBD2 identical over 12 bases. The CDR3 DNA is TGTGCCAGCAGTCCCCCGACTAGCGGGAGTTCCCCCTACAATGAGCAGTTCTTC. The encoded protein is CASSPPTSGSSPYNEQFF.